The rows below give T cell receptor beta chains drawn from one sample of a study of cytomegalovirus exposure and HLA in healthy donors. Sequencing used immunoSEQ multiplex PCR; TCRdb keeps in-frame clones, though not all of them. In the table there are fewer than 150,000 clones, 70% to 80% of which are singletons. The specimen was PBMCs. The receptors were sampled from a man aged 50 or older in good health and CMV-seronegative. The CDR3 runs from the conserved cysteine through the conserved F or W. A D gene is named only where the DNA matches it firmly. Clone size is not always given. Where it is, it says once, few, many or a class for expanded clones.

j_call v_call d_call clone_size cdr3_nt cdr3_aa
TRBJ2-7 TRBV2 TRBD2 few TGTGCCAGCAGGGACGGCGGGAGTATCTACGAGCAGTACTTC CASRDGGSIYEQYF
TRBJ2-7 TRBV29-1 NA NA TGCAGCTTTCAGGGAAGCTCCTACGAGCAGTACTTC CSFQGSSYEQYF
TRBJ2-1 TRBV19 TRBD1 NA TGTGCCAGTAGTATAAGGGCAGGGGGATCATACAATGAGCAGTTCTTC CASSIRAGGSYNEQFF
TRBJ2-5 TRBV18 NA NA TGTGCCAGCTCACCCCGGCAGGGAGAGACCCAGTACTTC CASSPRQGETQYF
TRBJ2-1 TRBV9 NA NA TGTGCCAGCAGCGTAGCTCCTAGTGGCTACAATGAGCAGTTCTTC CASSVAPSGYNEQFF
TRBJ1-2 TRBV5-1 TRBD1 NA TGCGCCAGCAGCCAGGGGACAGAGCGCGTCTATGGCTACACCTTC CASSQGTERVYGYTF
TRBJ1-4 TRBV2 NA NA TGTGCCAGCAGTAGACAGAGCGAAAAACTGTTTTTT CASSRQSEKLFF
TRBJ2-5 TRBV14 TRBD2 NA TGTGCCAGCAGCCCCCTAGCGGGCCTACAAGAGACCCAGTACTTC CASSPLAGLQETQYF
TRBJ1-5 TRBV10-2 NA NA TGCGCCAGCAGTGAGGGGGCTAGTCAGCCCCAGCATTTT CASSEGASQPQHF
TRBJ1-5 TRBV6-5 TRBD1 NA TGTGCCAGCAGTAGGACAGGGGGTAATCAGCCCCAGCATTTT CASSRTGGNQPQHF
TRBJ1-1 TRBV29-1 NA NA TGCAGCGTTGAAGTGCGAAGGAACACTGAAGCTTTCTTT CSVEVRRNTEAFF
TRBJ2-5 TRBV9 TRBD1 NA TGTGCCAGCAGCTCACGACAGGGGATCGAGACCCAGTACTTC CASSSRQGIETQYF
TRBJ2-7 TRBV27 NA once TGTGCCAGCAGTGCCTCCGGCGGCGAGCAGTACTTC CASSASGGEQYF
TRBJ2-7 TRBV19 TRBD1 once TGTGCCAGTAGTACGGGACAGGGGTCCTACGAGCAGTACTTC CASSTGQGSYEQYF
TRBJ1-5 TRBV6-5 NA NA TGTGCCAGCAGACCAGGGGTGAGGATGCAGCCCCAGCATTTT CASRPGVRMQPQHF
TRBJ2-1 TRBV6-5 TRBD2 few TGTGCCAGCAGACGATTAGCGGGAGCTGAGCAGTTCTTC CASRRLAGAEQFF
TRBJ1-5 TRBV6-1 NA NA TGTGCCAGCAGTGAAGCGCCCAAGGCAGGGATTCAGCCCCAGCATTTT CASSEAPKAGIQPQHF
TRBJ2-6 TRBV19 NA NA TGTGCCAGTAATGGGGCAGCTCTCTCTGGGGCCAACGTCCTGACTTTC CASNGAALSGANVLTF
TRBJ2-2 TRBV6-1 NA NA TGTGCCAGCAGTTCTAAGCGGGCAGGGGAGCTGTTTTTT CASSSKRAGELFF
TRBJ2-7 TRBV5-4 TRBD2 NA TGTGCCAGCAACCTGGGGGGGGTCAGCTACGAGCAGTACTTC CASNLGGVSYEQYF
TRBJ2-2 TRBV19 NA NA TGTGCCAGTAGCACAGGAACCACGAACACCGGGGAGCTGTTTTTT CASSTGTTNTGELFF
TRBJ2-2 TRBV11-2 NA NA TGTGCCAGCAGCTCACGGCAGGCTACCGGGGAGCTGTTTTTT CASSSRQATGELFF
TRBJ2-3 TRBV19 NA NA TGTGCCAGTACCCCCACCGGGACACCTAACCGGCGGGAGCGAGTAGATACGCAGTATTTT CASTPTGTPNRRERVDTQYF
TRBJ2-5 TRBV5-1 TRBD2 NA TGCGCCAGCAGCTTGGATACTAGCGGGAAGGAGACCCAGTACTTC CASSLDTSGKETQYF
TRBJ1-4 TRBV5-8 NA NA TGTGCCAGCAGCTTGGGAGCGGGTCCGGGACGGACGGATGAAAAACTGTTTTTT CASSLGAGPGRTDEKLFF